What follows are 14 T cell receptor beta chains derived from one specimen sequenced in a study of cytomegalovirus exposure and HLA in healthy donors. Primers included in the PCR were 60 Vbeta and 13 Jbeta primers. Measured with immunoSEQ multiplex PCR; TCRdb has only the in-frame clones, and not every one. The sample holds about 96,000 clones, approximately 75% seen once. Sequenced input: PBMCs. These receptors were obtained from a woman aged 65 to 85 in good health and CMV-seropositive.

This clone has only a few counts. The CDR3 loop reads CASMAWIPTGTYEQYF. CDR3 in DNA: TGTGCCAGTATGGCCTGGATCCCGACAGGCACCTACGAGCAGTACTTC. V usage is TRBV19 and J usage is TRBJ2-7; D may be TRBD1 (6 bases). Germline V gene sequence: CDR1 LNHDA, CDR2 SQIVND (reference sequence). CDR3 length equals 16 residues. Trimming left V 7 bases short and J 2 bases short, with 21 bases between.

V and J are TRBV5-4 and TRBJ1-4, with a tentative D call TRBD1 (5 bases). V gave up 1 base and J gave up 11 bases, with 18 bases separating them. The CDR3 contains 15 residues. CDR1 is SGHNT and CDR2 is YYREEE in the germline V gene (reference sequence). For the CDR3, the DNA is TGTGCCAGCAGCTTGTGGGGGGACGGCGGGACCAAACTGTTTTTT. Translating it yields CASSLWGDGGTKLFF.

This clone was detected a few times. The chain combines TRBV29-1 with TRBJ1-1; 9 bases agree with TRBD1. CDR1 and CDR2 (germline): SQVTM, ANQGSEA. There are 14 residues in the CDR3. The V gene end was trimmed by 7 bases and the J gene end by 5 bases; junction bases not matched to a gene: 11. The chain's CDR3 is CSASWTGVRTEAFF. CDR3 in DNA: TGCAGCGCATCGTGGACAGGGGTGAGAACTGAAGCTTTCTTT. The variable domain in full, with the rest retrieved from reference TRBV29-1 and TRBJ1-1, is SAVISQKPSRDICQRGTSLTIQCQVDSQVTMMFWYRQQPGQSLTLIATANQGSEATYESGFVIDKFPISRPNLTFSTLTVSNMSPEDSSIYLCSASWTGVRTEAFFGQGTRLTVV.

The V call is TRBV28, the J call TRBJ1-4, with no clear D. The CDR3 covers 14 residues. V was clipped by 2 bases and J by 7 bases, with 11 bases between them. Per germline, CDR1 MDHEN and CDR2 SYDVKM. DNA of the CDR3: TGTGCCAGCAGTTTAGGGAGGCCAGGTGAAAAACTGTTTTTT. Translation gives CASSLGRPGEKLFF. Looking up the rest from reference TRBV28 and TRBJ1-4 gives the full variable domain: DVKVTQSSRYLVKRTGEKVFLECVQDMDHENMFWYRQDPGLGLRLIYFSYDVKMKEKGDIPEGYSVSREKKERFSLILESASTNQTSMYLCASSLGRPGEKLFFGSGTQLSVL.

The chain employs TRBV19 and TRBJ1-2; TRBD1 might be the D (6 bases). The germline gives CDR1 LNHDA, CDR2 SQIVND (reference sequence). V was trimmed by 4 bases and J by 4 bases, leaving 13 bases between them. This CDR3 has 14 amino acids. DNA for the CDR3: TGTGCCAGTAGTAAGGACAGCTACGCCTATGGCTACACCTTC. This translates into CASSKDSYAYGYTF. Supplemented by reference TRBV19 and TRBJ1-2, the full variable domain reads DGGITQSPKYLFRKEGQNVTLSCEQNLNHDAMYWYRQDPGQGLRLIYYSQIVNDFQKGDIAEGYSVSREKKESFPLTVTSAQKNPTAFYLCASSKDSYAYGYTFGSGTRLTVV.

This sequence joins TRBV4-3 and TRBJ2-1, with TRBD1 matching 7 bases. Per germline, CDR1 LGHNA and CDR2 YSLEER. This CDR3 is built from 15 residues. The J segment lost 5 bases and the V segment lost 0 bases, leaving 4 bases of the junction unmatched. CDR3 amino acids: CASSQEGQRNNEQFF. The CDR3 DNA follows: TGCGCCAGCAGCCAAGAGGGACAGAGAAACAATGAGCAGTTCTTC.

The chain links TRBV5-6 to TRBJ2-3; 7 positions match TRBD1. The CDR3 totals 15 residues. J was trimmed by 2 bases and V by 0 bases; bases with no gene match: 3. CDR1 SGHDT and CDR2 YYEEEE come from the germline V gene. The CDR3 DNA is TGTGCCAGCAGCTTGGGACAGGGACCCACAGATACGCAGTATTTT. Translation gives CASSLGQGPTDTQYF.

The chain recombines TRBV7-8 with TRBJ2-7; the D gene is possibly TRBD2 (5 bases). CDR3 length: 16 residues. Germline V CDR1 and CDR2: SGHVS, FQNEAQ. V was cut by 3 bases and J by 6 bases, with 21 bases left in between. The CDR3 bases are TGTGCCAGCAGCTTTTTTACAATGGAGGAATTTGGCGAGCAGTACTTC. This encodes CASSFFTMEEFGEQYF.

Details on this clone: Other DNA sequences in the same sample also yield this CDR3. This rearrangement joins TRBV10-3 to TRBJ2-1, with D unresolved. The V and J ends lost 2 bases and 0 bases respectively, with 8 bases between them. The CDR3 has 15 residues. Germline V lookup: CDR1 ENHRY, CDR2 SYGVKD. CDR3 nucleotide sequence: TGTGCCATCAGTGAGGGTGCCAGCTCCTACAATGAGCAGTTCTTC. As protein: CAISEGASSYNEQFF.

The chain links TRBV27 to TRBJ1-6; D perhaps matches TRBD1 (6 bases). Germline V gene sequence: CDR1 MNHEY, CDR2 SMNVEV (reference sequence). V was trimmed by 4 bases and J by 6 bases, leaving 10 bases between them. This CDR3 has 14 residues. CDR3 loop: CASSSGRGNSPLHF. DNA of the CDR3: TGTGCCAGCAGTTCCGGCAGGGGTAATTCACCCCTCCACTTT.

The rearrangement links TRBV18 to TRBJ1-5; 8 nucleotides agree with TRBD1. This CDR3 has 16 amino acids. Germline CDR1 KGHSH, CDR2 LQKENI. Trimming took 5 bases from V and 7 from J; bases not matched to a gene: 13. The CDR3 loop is CASSGWLTGGGQPQHF. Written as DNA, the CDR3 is TGTGCCAGCTCAGGGTGGTTAACAGGGGGAGGACAGCCCCAGCATTTT. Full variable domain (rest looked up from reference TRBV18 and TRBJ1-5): NAGVMQNPRHLVRRRGQEARLRCSPMKGHSHVYWYRQLPEEGLKFMVYLQKENIIDESGMPKERFSAEFPKEGPSILRIQQVVRGDSAAYFCASSGWLTGGGQPQHFGDGTRLSIL.

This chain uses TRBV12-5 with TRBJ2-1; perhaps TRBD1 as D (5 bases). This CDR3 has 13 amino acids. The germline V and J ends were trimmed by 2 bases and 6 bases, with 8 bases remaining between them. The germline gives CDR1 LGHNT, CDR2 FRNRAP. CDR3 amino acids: CASGLSQGNEQFF. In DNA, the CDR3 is TGTGCTAGTGGTTTGTCCCAGGGCAATGAGCAGTTCTTC.

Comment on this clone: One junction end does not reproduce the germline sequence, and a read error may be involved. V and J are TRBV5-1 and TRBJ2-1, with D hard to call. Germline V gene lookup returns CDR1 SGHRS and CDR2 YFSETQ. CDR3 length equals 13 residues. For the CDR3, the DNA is TGCGCCAGCAGCTTGAGTTGGAGCGCTGAGGAGTTCTTC. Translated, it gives CASSLSWSAEEFF.

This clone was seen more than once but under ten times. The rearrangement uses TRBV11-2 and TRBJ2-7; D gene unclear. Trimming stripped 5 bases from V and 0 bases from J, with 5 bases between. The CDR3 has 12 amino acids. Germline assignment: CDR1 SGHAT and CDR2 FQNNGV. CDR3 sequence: CASSPISYEQYF. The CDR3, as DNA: TGTGCCAGCAGCCCCATCTCCTACGAGCAGTACTTC.